This T cell receptor (beta chain) was retrieved from a study of T cell changes during pregnancy in multiple sclerosis (dated by TCRdb to between 2017 and 2020). At the level of the whole study: In women with multiple sclerosis, the researchers looked at how the T cell repertoire shifted as pregnancy progressed.

Receptor libraries were prepared by the immunoSEQ multiplex PCR assay. TCRdb carries this immuneACCESS record with in-frame sequences only. Its versions omit some clonotypes, under half of them owing to an unresolved V gene in the studies checked, with the rest unexplained. The sample table records approximately 68,000 clones; 91% of these occur just once. Roughly 0.7% of the sample belongs to the ten largest clones. A word on this clone: The antigen it binds to is not known. No per-base quality is available; no much larger clone lies one base away.

The cysteine opens and the phenylalanine closes a CDR3 of 14 amino acids. Only the CDR3 region is kept as DNA, spanning 42 bases read in frame from base 1. From V the trimming removes 3 bases and from J it removes 8 bases, while the gene matches leave 8 bases of the junction unaccounted for. CDR1 and CDR2 (SGHRS, YFSETQ) derive from the germline V gene. The source is a female donor in good health, enrolled as a control in a pregnancy study. Recombination linked TRBV5-1 to TRBJ1-1; 9 nucleotides in the junction match TRBD1. Sample: peripheral blood, taken in the third trimester of pregnancy. The base sequence is TGCGCCAGCAGCTCCGGGACAGGGTTTCCCGAAGCTTTCTTT. Translated, it gives CASSSGTGFPEAFF.